This T cell receptor beta chain was retrieved from a study of blood T cell repertoires in COVID-19. About the study: Acute and convalescent COVID-19 samples came from the United States, Italy and Spain. From T cells, B-cell-depleted T cells, or PBMCs came the material, which was cDNA or gDNA.

In the authors' methods: It was from reference gene primer amplification that nucleated cell counts were estimated. Generated by immunoSEQ multiplex PCR, the TCRdb table keeps only in-frame clones and is missing some. The DNA gave D and trimming, while V, J and clone size come from that table. In the table there are 30,000 to 35,000 clones, around 85% of which are singletons. Trimming stripped 7 bases from V and 5 bases from J, with 17 bases between. The germline gives CDR1 MNHEY, CDR2 SVGEGT. The CDR3 totals 14 residues. The sample comprised peripheral blood. This TCR was recovered from a human donor with acute or convalescent COVID-19. The donor label of this sample is uncertain. The chain combines TRBV6-2 or TRBV6-3 with TRBJ2-5; the D gene is possibly TRBD1 (6 bases). CDR3 sequence reads: CASKYSGQGETQYF. As DNA, the CDR3 is TGTGCCAGCAAATACTCAGGCCAGGGGGAGACCCAGTACTTC.